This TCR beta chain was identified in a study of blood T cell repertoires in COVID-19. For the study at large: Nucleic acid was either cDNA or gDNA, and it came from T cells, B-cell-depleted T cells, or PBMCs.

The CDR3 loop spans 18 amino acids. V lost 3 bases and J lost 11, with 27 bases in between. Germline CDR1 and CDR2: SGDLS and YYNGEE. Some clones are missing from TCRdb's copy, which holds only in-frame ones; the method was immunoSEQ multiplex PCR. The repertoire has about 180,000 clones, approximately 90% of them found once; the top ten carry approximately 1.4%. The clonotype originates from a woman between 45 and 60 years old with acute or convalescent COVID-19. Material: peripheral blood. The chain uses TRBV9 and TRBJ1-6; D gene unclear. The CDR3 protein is CASSAPSVHSRAGTPLHF. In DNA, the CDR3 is TGTGCCAGCAGCGCCCCCAGCGTACATTCGCGGGCGGGTACACCCCTCCACTTT.